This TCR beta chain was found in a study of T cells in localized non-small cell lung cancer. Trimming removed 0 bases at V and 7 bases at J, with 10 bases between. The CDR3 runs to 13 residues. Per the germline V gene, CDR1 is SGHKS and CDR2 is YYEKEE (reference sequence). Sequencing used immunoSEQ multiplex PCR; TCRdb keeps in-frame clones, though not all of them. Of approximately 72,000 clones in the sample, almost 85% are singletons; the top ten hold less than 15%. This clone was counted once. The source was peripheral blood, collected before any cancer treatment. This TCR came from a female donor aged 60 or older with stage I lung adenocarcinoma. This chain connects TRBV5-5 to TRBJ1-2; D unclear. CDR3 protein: CASSLEGILGYTF. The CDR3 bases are TGTGCCAGCAGCTTGGAAGGGATTCTTGGCTACACCTTC.